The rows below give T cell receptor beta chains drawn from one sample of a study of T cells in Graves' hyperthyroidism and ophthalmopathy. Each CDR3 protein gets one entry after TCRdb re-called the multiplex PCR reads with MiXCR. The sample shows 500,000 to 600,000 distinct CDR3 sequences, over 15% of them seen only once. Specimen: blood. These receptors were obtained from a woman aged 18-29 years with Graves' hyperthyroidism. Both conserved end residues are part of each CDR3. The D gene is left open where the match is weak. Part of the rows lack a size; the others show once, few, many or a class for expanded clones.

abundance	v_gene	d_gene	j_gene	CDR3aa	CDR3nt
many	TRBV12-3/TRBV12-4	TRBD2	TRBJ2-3	CASRITSGGYTDTQYF	TGTGCCAGCAGAATCACTAGCGGGGGGTACACAGATACGCAGTATTTT
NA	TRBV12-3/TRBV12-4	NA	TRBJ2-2	CASGRTMNTGELFF	TGTGCCAGCGGCAGGACCATGAACACCGGGGAGCTGTTTTTT
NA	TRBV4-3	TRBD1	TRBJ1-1	CASSQVSGQPLEAFF	TGCGCCAGCAGCCAAGTCTCGGGACAGCCATTGGAAGCTTTCTTT
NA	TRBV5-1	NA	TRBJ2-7	CASSPTSIYEQYF	TGCGCCAGCAGCCCCACTAGTATCTACGAGCAGTACTTC
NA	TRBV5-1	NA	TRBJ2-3	CASSSWESPDTQYF	TGCGCCAGCAGCTCGTGGGAGTCCCCAGATACGCAGTATTTT
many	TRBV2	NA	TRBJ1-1	CASRAGNTEAFF	TGTGCCAGCAGAGCAGGAAACACTGAAGCTTTCTTT
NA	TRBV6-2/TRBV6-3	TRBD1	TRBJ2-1	CASGRPGGVGEQFF	TGTGCCAGCGGCCGGCCAGGGGGAGTTGGTGAGCAGTTCTTC
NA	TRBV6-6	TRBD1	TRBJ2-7	CASSYSDRGAYEQYF	TGTGCCAGCAGTTACTCAGACAGGGGGGCCTACGAGCAGTACTTC
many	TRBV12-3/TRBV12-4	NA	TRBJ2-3	CASSFRREDTQYF	TGTGCCAGCAGTTTTCGGAGGGAGGATACGCAGTATTTT
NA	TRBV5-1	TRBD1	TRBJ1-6	CTSSFLRQGQSSYNSPLHF	TGCACCAGCAGCTTTCTCCGACAGGGGCAGAGCTCCTATAATTCACCCCTCCACTTT
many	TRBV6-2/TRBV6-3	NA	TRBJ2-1	CASSYSWSVTYNEQFF	TGTGCCAGCAGTTACTCGTGGTCAGTTACTTACAATGAGCAGTTCTTC
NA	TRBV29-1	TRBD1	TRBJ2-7	CSVEEQGNEQYF	TGCAGCGTTGAGGAACAGGGGAACGAGCAGTACTTC
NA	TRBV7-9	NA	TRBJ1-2	CASSSGREAGGYTF	TGTGCCAGCAGCTCGGGACGTGAAGCCGGGGGCTACACCTTC
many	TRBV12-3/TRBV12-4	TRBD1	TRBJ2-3	CASSRPGQSTDTQYF	TGTGCCAGCAGTCGGCCGGGACAGAGCACAGATACGCAGTATTTT
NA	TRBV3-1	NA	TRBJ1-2	CASSPARGYGYTF	TGTGCCAGCAGCCCCGCGCGGGGCTATGGCTACACCTTC
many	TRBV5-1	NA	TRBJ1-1	CASSSLGLSTEAFF	TGCGCCAGCAGCTCCCTGGGTCTGAGCACTGAAGCTTTCTTT
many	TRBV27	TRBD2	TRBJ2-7	CASSLSAGETYEQYF	TGTGCCAGCAGTTTATCTGCGGGAGAGACCTACGAGCAGTACTTC
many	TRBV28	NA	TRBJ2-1	CASSLSLGLQNEQFF	TGTGCCAGCAGTTTAAGTCTGGGACTTCAAAATGAGCAGTTCTTC
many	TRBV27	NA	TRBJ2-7	CASSSPGLGLNYEQYF	TGTGCCAGCAGTAGTCCGGGCTTGGGACTGAACTACGAGCAGTACTTC
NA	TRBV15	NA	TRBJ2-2	CAASSRGIRRQNTGELFF	TGTGCCGCCAGCAGTAGGGGGATTCGGCGCCAAAACACCGGGGAGCTGTTTTTT
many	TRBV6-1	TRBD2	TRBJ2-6	CASSEGGGVGANVLTF	TGTGCCAGCAGTGAAGGGGGGGGGGTTGGGGCCAACGTCCTGACTTTC
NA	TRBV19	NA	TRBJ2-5	CASGPGRETQYF	TGTGCCAGCGGTCCAGGGAGAGAGACCCAGTACTTC
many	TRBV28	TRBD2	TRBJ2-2	CASSLWGGNTGELFF	TGTGCCAGCAGCTTATGGGGGGGTAACACCGGGGAGCTGTTTTTT
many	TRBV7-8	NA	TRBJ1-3	CASSYPSGGLGGNTIYF	TGTGCCAGCAGCTACCCCTCGGGGGGCCTTGGAGGAAACACCATATATTTT
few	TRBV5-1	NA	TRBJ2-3	CASSLDWMADTQYF	TGCGCCAGTTCCTTGGACTGGATGGCAGATACGCAGTATTTT
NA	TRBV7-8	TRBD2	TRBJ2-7	CASSWGGTSGGSSYEQYF	TGTGCCAGCAGCTGGGGGGGGACTAGCGGAGGGAGCTCCTACGAGCAGTACTTC
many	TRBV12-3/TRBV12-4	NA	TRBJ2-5	CASSQSGPGRETQYF	TGTGCCAGCAGCCAAAGCGGCCCAGGGAGAGAGACCCAGTACTTC
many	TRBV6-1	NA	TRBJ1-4	CASSYRVEATNEKLFF	TGTGCCAGCAGTTACAGGGTTGAAGCAACTAATGAAAAACTGTTTTTT
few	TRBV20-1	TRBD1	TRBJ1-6	CSASPIGQGSNSPLHF	TGCAGTGCTAGCCCGATCGGACAGGGGAGTAATTCACCCCTCCACTTT
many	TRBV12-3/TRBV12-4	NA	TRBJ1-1	CASSLLTASEAFF	TGTGCCAGCAGTTTATTGACAGCCTCTGAAGCTTTCTTT
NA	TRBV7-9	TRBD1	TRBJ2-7	CASSLVQGAHEQYF	TGTGCCAGCAGCTTAGTCCAGGGGGCCCACGAGCAGTACTTC
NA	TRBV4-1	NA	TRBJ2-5	CASSSQGDLQETQYF	TGCGCCAGCAGCTCTCAAGGGGACCTCCAAGAGACCCAGTACTTC
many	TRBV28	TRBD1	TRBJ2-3	CASSLPGDRALTDTQYF	TGTGCCAGCAGTTTACCCGGGGACAGGGCCCTCACAGATACGCAGTATTTT
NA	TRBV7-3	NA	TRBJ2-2	CASGSSGELFF	TGTGCCAGCGGGTCCAGCGGGGAGCTGTTTTTT
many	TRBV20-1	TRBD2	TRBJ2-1	CSARDSAGSYNEQFF	TGCAGTGCTAGAGATTCAGCGGGGTCCTACAATGAGCAGTTCTTC
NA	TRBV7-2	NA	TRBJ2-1	CASRDGAESSPRGEQFF	TGTGCCAGCAGAGACGGGGCGGAGTCCTCTCCGAGGGGTGAGCAGTTCTTC
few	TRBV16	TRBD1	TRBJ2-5	CASSQTGVPETQYF	TGTGCCAGCAGCCAAACAGGGGTCCCAGAGACCCAGTACTTC
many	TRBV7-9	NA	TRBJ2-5	CASSLANNQETQYF	TGTGCCAGCAGCTTAGCAAACAACCAAGAGACCCAGTACTTC
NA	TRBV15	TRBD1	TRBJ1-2	CATSRRGTGLGRAIYGYTF	TGTGCCACCAGCAGACGGGGGACAGGGTTAGGAAGAGCGATATATGGCTACACCTTC
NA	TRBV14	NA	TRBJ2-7	CASSQEGEPVGGYEQYF	TGTGCCAGCAGCCAAGAGGGGGAACCCGTCGGGGGCTACGAGCAGTACTTC
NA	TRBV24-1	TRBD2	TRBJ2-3	CATSDLPSGGAADTQYF	TGTGCCACCAGTGATTTGCCTAGCGGGGGGGCCGCAGATACGCAGTATTTT
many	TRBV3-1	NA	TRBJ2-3	CASSQDTSDSSTDTQYF	TGTGCCAGCAGCCAAGATACCTCTGACTCTAGCACAGATACGCAGTATTTT